This T cell receptor (beta chain) was sequenced in a study of blood T cells in healthy people across ages. Sample-barcoded 5' priming and a J-beta primer mix drove a second PCR of about 6 to 11 cycles. MiXCR, run by TCRdb on the 5' RACE reads, gives a single entry per CDR3 protein. The repertoire has hundreds of thousands of distinct CDR3 sequences, under 45% of them found once; the top ten carry about 21%. This clonotype has just a few counts. Source material: blood. This TCR derives from a man between 60 and 70 years old in good health.

The CDR3 region is CASSEQSELYNEQFF. The DNA of the CDR3 is TGTGCCAGCAGCGAACAGTCAGAGTTATACAATGAGCAGTTCTTC. The V gene is TRBV11-1, the J gene TRBJ2-1; D call uncertain. The ends were cut back, 5 bases at V and 4 bases at J, with 15 bases in the middle. The CDR3 consists of 15 residues. Germline CDR1 SGHAT, CDR2 FQDESV (reference sequence). Drawing the rest from reference TRBV11-1 and TRBJ2-1, the complete variable domain is EAEVAQSPRYKITEKSQAVAFWCDPISGHATLYWYRQILGQGPELLVQFQDESVVDDSQLPKDRFSAERLKGVDSTLKIQPAELGDSAMYLCASSEQSELYNEQFFGPGTRLTVL.